The 27 T cell receptor beta chains listed next were all sequenced from one sample in a study of blood T cell repertoires in COVID-19. Clones were read by immunoSEQ multiplex PCR, and TCRdb kept only the in-frame ones, dropping some. The table includes more than 300,000 clones, around nine tenths detected once. Sequenced sample: peripheral blood. These TCRs come from a woman younger than 45 with COVID-19, enrolled during active disease.

Worth noting for this clone: Possible read error: a much larger clone is one base away. This chain links TRBV3-1 (or the pseudogene TRBV3-2) with TRBJ1-6; 8 nucleotides agree with TRBD1. V lost 4 bases to trimming and J lost 7 bases; unmatched junction nucleotides: 3. The germline V gene encodes CDR1 LGHDT and CDR2 YNNKEL (reference sequence). CDR3 length: 14 amino acids. The CDR3 DNA follows: TGTGCCAGCAGCCCGGGACAGGTGAATTCACCCCTCCACTTT. Translating it yields CASSPGQVNSPLHF.

The chain employs TRBV2 and TRBJ1-2; 8 bases line up with TRBD1. Germline V gene data show CDR1 as SNHLY and CDR2 as FYNNEI. The V gene end was trimmed by 6 bases and the J gene end by 10 bases; junction bases not matched to a gene: 10. The CDR3 runs to 13 residues. CDR3 protein: CASRGTGALFYTF. CDR3 coding DNA: TGTGCCAGCAGGGGGACAGGCGCTCTTTTCTACACCTTC.

The genes are TRBV29-1 and TRBJ2-1, with 10 bases identical to TRBD2. V dropped 4 bases and J dropped 9; count of bases not matched to a gene: 21. CDR3 size: 18 residues. CDR1 SQVTM and CDR2 ANQGSEA come from the germline V gene. CDR3 residues: CSVGSPGLGAGGRGEQFF. CDR3 bases: TGCAGCGTTGGATCGCCAGGGTTAGGAGCGGGGGGGCGCGGTGAGCAGTTCTTC.

This chain connects TRBV28 to TRBJ1-2, with D possibly matching TRBD1 (6 bases). The CDR3 consists of 15 residues. Germline CDR1 reads MDHEN; CDR2 reads SYDVKM. Trimming pared 3 bases from V and 8 bases from J, leaving 19 bases between. Written as DNA, the CDR3 is TGTGCCAGCAGTTTTCGAGACAGGCTATCACGGGGCTACACCTTC. Amino acids: CASSFRDRLSRGYTF.

This clone was observed a few times. This chain links TRBV6-5 with TRBJ1-1; D unclear. The CDR3 totals 12 residues. V was shortened by 8 bases and J by 2 bases, with 9 bases between the two germline ends. CDR1 is MNHEY, CDR2 SVGAGI, per germline. CDR3: CASLLENTEAFF. In DNA, the CDR3 is TGTGCCAGCCTATTAGAAAACACTGAAGCTTTCTTT.

The gene calls are TRBV5-4 and TRBJ1-2, with 7 bases identical to TRBD1. V gave up 4 bases and J gave up 5 bases; unmatched junction bases: 5. Germline V gives CDR1 SGHNT, CDR2 YYREEE (reference sequence). This CDR3 is built from 13 residues. CDR3: CASSQGQEYGYTF. Here the CDR3 DNA reads TGTGCCAGCAGCCAAGGACAGGAATATGGCTACACCTTC.

The chain has TRBV27 and TRBJ1-2; TRBD1 aligns across 8 bases. Germline CDR1 and CDR2: MNHEY and SMNVEV (reference sequence). The CDR3 length is 16 residues. Germline trimming cut 6 bases from V and 7 bases from J; bases unmatched to any gene: 16. CDR3 in amino acids: CASRPGTGRGVSGYTF. The CDR3 DNA is TGTGCCAGCAGACCCGGGACAGGTAGAGGGGTGAGTGGCTACACCTTC.

The chain joins TRBV12-5 to TRBJ2-5, with 10 positions matching TRBD2. With 2 bases clipped from V and 5 bases from J, the junction kept 17 bases outside the gene matches. CDR3 length: 19 residues. Per the germline V gene, CDR1 is LGHNT and CDR2 is FRNRAP. CDR3 DNA sequence: TGTGCTAGTGGTTTGACTCAAAGCCTAGCGGGGGCACCCAAGGAGACCCAGTACTTC. It yields the protein CASGLTQSLAGAPKETQYF.

This chain uses TRBV12-5 with TRBJ2-1, with 9 positions matching TRBD2. The CDR3 loop spans 14 amino acids. Germline CDR1 reads LGHNT; CDR2 reads FRNRAP. V dropped 6 bases and J dropped 5; count of bases not matched to a gene: 5. The CDR3: CASGGGLADNEQFF. CDR3 nucleotide sequence: TGTGCTAGTGGGGGGGGACTAGCTGACAATGAGCAGTTCTTC. Full variable domain (outside the CDR3, taken from reference TRBV12-5 and TRBJ2-1): DARVTQTPRHKVTEMGQEVTMRCQPILGHNTVFWYRQTMMQGLELLAYFRNRAPLDDSGMPKDRFSAEMPDATLATLKIQPSEPRDSAVYFCASGGGLADNEQFFGPGTRLTVL.

V usage is TRBV6-2 or TRBV6-3 and J usage is TRBJ1-1; TRBD1 is a possible D gene (5 bases). This CDR3 region has 13 residues. Germline-derived CDR1 and CDR2 are MNHEY and SVGEGT. With 5 bases removed from V and 1 base from J, the gap between germline ends came to 8 bases. The CDR3 sequence is CASSDDRNTEAFF. CDR3 coding DNA: TGTGCCAGCAGTGACGACAGGAACACTGAAGCTTTCTTT.

The chain has TRBV27 and TRBJ2-1; TRBD2 matches at 9 bases. The V gene end was trimmed by 6 bases and the J gene end by 3 bases; junction bases not matched to a gene: 6. The CDR3 consists of 15 residues. Germline V CDR1 and CDR2: MNHEY, SMNVEV (reference sequence). CDR3 region: CASRVAGGHYNEQFF. The CDR3 DNA reads as TGTGCCAGCAGGGTCGCGGGGGGGCACTACAATGAGCAGTTCTTC.

This clone was picked up a small number of times. The gene calls are TRBV24-1 and TRBJ1-5, with D maybe TRBD1 (5 bases). Germline V lookup: CDR1 KGHDR, CDR2 SFDVKD. V lost 4 bases and J 2 bases, leaving 14 bases between the germline ends. The CDR3 has 16 residues. The CDR3 is CATSEGWGRGNQPQHF. CDR3 DNA: TGTGCCACCAGTGAGGGTTGGGGCCGAGGCAATCAGCCCCAGCATTTT.

The chain links TRBV5-1 to TRBJ1-1; 8 bases match TRBD1. The J segment lost 10 bases and the V segment lost 4 bases, leaving 15 bases of the junction unmatched. In germline, CDR1 is SGHRS, CDR2 YFSETQ. The CDR3 is 15 amino acids. This CDR3 is CASSPGLGTGNTAFF. The CDR3 DNA is TGCGCCAGCAGCCCGGGTCTTGGGACAGGAAATACAGCTTTCTTT.

J is TRBJ1-3 and V is TRBV7-8, with 7 bases aligning to TRBD1. Germline trimming cut 3 bases from V and 1 base from J; bases unmatched to any gene: 3. CDR3 length: 15 residues. Per germline, CDR1 SGHVS and CDR2 FQNEAQ. The CDR3 nucleotides are TGTGCCAGCAGCTTCTTCAGGGGGTCTGGAAACACCATATATTTT. Translating gives CASSFFRGSGNTIYF. The full variable domain, its missing parts supplied by reference TRBV7-8 and TRBJ1-3, is GAGVSQSPRYKVAKRGQDVALRCDPISGHVSLFWYQQALGQGPEFLTYFQNEAQLDKSGLPSDRFFAERPEGSVSTLKIQRTQQEDSAVYLCASSFFRGSGNTIYFGEGSWLTVV.

This rearrangement joins TRBV5-5 to TRBJ2-3; 7 bases are shared with TRBD2. This CDR3 has 14 amino acids. CDR1 and CDR2 (germline): SGHKS, YYEKEE (reference sequence). V lost 4 bases, J lost 2 bases, and 4 bases stayed unmatched. This CDR3 reads CASSLGGFTDTQYF. The CDR3 DNA is TGTGCCAGCAGCCTGGGAGGGTTCACAGATACGCAGTATTTT.

The V and J genes are TRBV30 and TRBJ2-1, with TRBD1 identical over 8 bases. This CDR3 is built from 15 residues. Looked up from germline, CDR1 is GTSNPN and CDR2 is SVGIG (reference sequence). The V gene end was trimmed by 2 bases and the J gene end by 3 bases; junction bases not matched to a gene: 6. CDR3 sequence: CAWSFSGGIYNEQFF. CDR3 coding DNA: TGTGCCTGGAGTTTTTCAGGGGGCATCTACAATGAGCAGTTCTTC.

The chain employs TRBV2 and TRBJ1-5; D gene uncertain. This CDR3 region has 14 residues. Germline V gene sequence: CDR1 SNHLY, CDR2 FYNNEI. Trimming took 1 base from V and 5 from J, leaving 9 bases between them. CDR3 in amino acids: CASSEGGFHQPQHF. The CDR3, as DNA: TGTGCCAGCAGTGAAGGAGGGTTCCATCAGCCCCAGCATTTT.

The V call is TRBV6-5, the J call TRBJ2-3, with TRBD1 matching over 8 bases. Germline CDR1 and CDR2: MNHEY and SVGAGI. There are 12 residues in the CDR3. V lost 8 bases, J lost 4 bases, and 2 bases stayed unmatched. CDR3 in DNA: TGTGCCAGCGCACAGGGGGCAGATACGCAGTATTTT. Amino acid sequence: CASAQGADTQYF.

The V and J genes are TRBV27 and TRBJ2-2; unclear D gene. Between the trimmed V and J ends, which lost 7 bases and 3 bases, there was a span of 6 bases. From germline, CDR1 is MNHEY and CDR2 SMNVEV (reference sequence). The CDR3 has 12 amino acids. For the CDR3, the DNA is TGTGCCAGCATGGCGGACACCGGGGAGCTGTTTTTT. Protein sequence: CASMADTGELFF.

This chain uses TRBV6-4 with TRBJ2-2, with D tentatively TRBD1 (6 bases). Deletions cut 4 bases from V and 7 bases from J, with 16 bases between. From germline, CDR1 is MRHNA and CDR2 SNTAGT. CDR3 size: 15 residues. This chain's CDR3 is CASSVGAPGVGELFF. In DNA, the CDR3 is TGTGCCAGCAGTGTGGGGGCCCCCGGTGTCGGGGAGCTGTTTTTT.

A remark on this clone: A far more abundant clone sits one base away, making this likely a read error. Other DNA sequences in this sample translate to the same CDR3. The chain couples TRBV13 to TRBJ2-3, with D unresolved. CDR3 length equals 14 residues. V was trimmed by 0 bases and J by 0 bases, leaving 4 bases between them. Germline V gene sequence: CDR1 PRHDT, CDR2 FYEKMQ (reference sequence). The CDR3 is CASSLGTSTDTQYF. CDR3 nucleotide sequence: TGTGCCAGCAGCTTAGGGACTAGCACAGATACGCAGTATTTT.

The chain has TRBV28 and TRBJ2-2; unclear D gene. V was pared by 5 bases and J by 2 bases, with 6 bases between. Germline V lookup: CDR1 MDHEN, CDR2 SYDVKM. The CDR3 has 13 amino acids. The CDR3 bases are TGTGCCAGCAGTCCGGGTAACACCGGGGAGCTGTTTTTT. It yields the protein CASSPGNTGELFF. Full variable domain (outside the CDR3, taken from reference TRBV28 and TRBJ2-2): DVKVTQSSRYLVKRTGEKVFLECVQDMDHENMFWYRQDPGLGLRLIYFSYDVKMKEKGDIPEGYSVSREKKERFSLILESASTNQTSMYLCASSPGNTGELFFGEGSRLTVL.

The chain employs TRBV11-2 and TRBJ1-6; D gene unclear. The CDR3 is 13 amino acids. Germline V CDR1 and CDR2: SGHAT, FQNNGV. The V end lost 0 bases, the J end lost 11 bases, and 8 bases lay between the germline ends. CDR3 in DNA: TGTGCCAGCAGCTTAGATCCAGGCCCACCCCTCCACTTT. Protein product: CASSLDPGPPLHF.

The chain has TRBV2 and TRBJ2-1; TRBD2 aligns across 12 bases. Germline V gene data show CDR1 as SNHLY and CDR2 as FYNNEI. CDR3 length equals 15 residues. V lost 5 bases and J lost 12; bases outside the gene matches: 11. The CDR3 sequence is CASSPLAGGSPGQFF. The CDR3 bases are TGTGCCAGCAGTCCACTAGCGGGGGGTTCCCCGGGGCAGTTCTTC.

This clone has a single count. The V gene is TRBV2, the J gene TRBJ2-5; 15 bases are a match to TRBD2. Unmatched junction bases numbered 13, after V lost 6 bases and J lost 2 bases. Germline assignment: CDR1 SNHLY and CDR2 FYNNEI. CDR3 length equals 19 residues. CDR3 region: CASSRPEGLAGGLQETQYF. CDR3 coding DNA: TGTGCCAGCAGCCGACCCGAGGGACTAGCGGGGGGCTTACAAGAGACCCAGTACTTC. The whole variable domain, filled in from reference TRBV2 and TRBJ2-5, reads EPEVTQTPSHQVTQMGQEVILRCVPISNHLYFYWYRQILGQKVEFLVSFYNNEISEKSEIFDDQFSVERPDGSNFTLKIRSTKLEDSAMYFCASSRPEGLAGGLQETQYFGPGTRLLVL.

A remark on this clone: The same CDR3 can be traced to other DNA sequences in this sample. The chain is built from TRBV5-1 and TRBJ2-5; D gene unclear. The length of the CDR3 is 12 residues. The germline CDR1 and CDR2 sequences are SGHRS and YFSETQ. Trimming left V 0 bases short and J 5 bases short, with 5 bases between. CDR3 loop: CASSLAGETQYF. CDR3 DNA sequence: TGCGCCAGCAGCTTGGCGGGTGAGACCCAGTACTTC.

This chain uses TRBV27 with TRBJ1-2, with 7 bases fitting TRBD1. Looked up from germline, CDR1 is MNHEY and CDR2 is SMNVEV (reference sequence). With 0 bases clipped from V and 7 bases from J, the junction kept 8 bases outside the gene matches. This CDR3 region has 15 residues. CDR3 amino acids: CASSLSSQGVGGYTF. CDR3 bases: TGTGCCAGCAGTTTATCGTCCCAGGGGGTCGGTGGCTACACCTTC.